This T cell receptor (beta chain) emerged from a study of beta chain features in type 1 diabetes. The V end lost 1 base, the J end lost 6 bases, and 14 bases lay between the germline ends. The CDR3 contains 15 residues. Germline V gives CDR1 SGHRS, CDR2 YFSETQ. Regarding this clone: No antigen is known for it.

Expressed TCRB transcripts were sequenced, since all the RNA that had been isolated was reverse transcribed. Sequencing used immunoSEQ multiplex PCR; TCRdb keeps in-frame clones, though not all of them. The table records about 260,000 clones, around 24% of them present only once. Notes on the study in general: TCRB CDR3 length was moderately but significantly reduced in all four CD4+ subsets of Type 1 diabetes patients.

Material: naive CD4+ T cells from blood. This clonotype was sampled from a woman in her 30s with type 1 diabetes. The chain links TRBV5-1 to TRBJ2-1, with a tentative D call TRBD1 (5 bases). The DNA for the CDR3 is TGCGCCAGCAGCTTGTTTCCCCAGGGTGGCAATGAGCAGTTCTTC. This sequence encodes CASSLFPQGGNEQFF.